The 31 T cell receptor beta chains below come from one sample, sequenced in a study of beta chain features in type 1 diabetes. All of the isolated RNA was reverse transcribed, so expressed TCRB transcripts were sequenced. Measured with immunoSEQ multiplex PCR; TCRdb has only the in-frame clones, and not every one. The table shows 150,000 to 200,000 clones, with about 63% occurring only once. Study outcomes and limitations: There was a moderate but significant shortening of TCRB CDR3s in all four CD4+ subsets of Type 1 diabetes patients.

These TCRs' antigens remain unknown. Sequencing was performed on naive CD4+ T cells from blood. The receptors stem from a man aged 25-45 years with type 1 diabetes.

The V and J genes are TRBV7-2 and TRBJ2-3, with TRBD2 matching over 11 bases. Germline V gene data show CDR1 as SGHTA and CDR2 as FQGNSA. J was trimmed by 6 bases and V by 6 bases; bases with no gene match: 8. This CDR3 has 15 residues. This CDR3 is CASRRTSGSRDTQYF. The CDR3 bases are TGTGCCAGCAGACGGACTAGCGGGTCACGCGATACGCAGTATTTT.

Notes on this clone: Other nucleotide sequences from this sample produce the same CDR3. The rearrangement links TRBV29-1 to TRBJ1-5; D is undetermined. The germline V gene has CDR1 SQVTM and CDR2 ANQGSEA. The CDR3 has 14 residues. Trimming pared 4 bases from V and 0 bases from J, leaving 10 bases between. The CDR3 reads CSVVSGNSNQPQHF. CDR3 nucleotides: TGCAGCGTTGTTTCAGGAAATAGCAATCAGCCCCAGCATTTT.

This clone was picked up one time. This chain links TRBV5-4 with TRBJ2-3, with TRBD1 as a possible D gene (5 bases). In germline, CDR1 is SGHNT, CDR2 YYREEE (reference sequence). The CDR3 totals 16 residues. V gave up 0 bases and J gave up 2 bases, with 13 bases separating them. The CDR3 loop reads CASSLAQGTFTDTQYF. DNA for the CDR3: TGTGCCAGCAGCTTGGCGCAGGGAACCTTCACAGATACGCAGTATTTT.

This chain connects TRBV4-3 to TRBJ2-7; 8 positions agree with TRBD2. The CDR3 has 19 residues. Per the germline V gene, CDR1 is LGHNA and CDR2 is YSLEER. The trim removed 0 bases at V and 0 bases at J, leaving 13 bases unmatched. The CDR3 region is CASSQDLGGSSGSSYEQYF. The CDR3 bases are TGCGCCAGCAGCCAAGATTTGGGTGGGTCAAGCGGGAGCTCCTACGAGCAGTACTTC.

The genes are TRBV7-8 and TRBJ2-5, with D possibly TRBD2 on 5 matching bases. The germline V gene encodes CDR1 SGHVS and CDR2 FQNEAQ. The CDR3 has 15 amino acids. Trimming shortened V by 4 bases and J by 5 bases, and 17 bases separated the two germline ends. CDR3 DNA: TGTGCCAGCAGCTCGAGGGTCAAATCAAGGGAGACCCAGTACTTC. Translating it yields CASSSRVKSRETQYF. Drawing the rest from reference TRBV7-8 and TRBJ2-5, the complete variable domain is GAGVSQSPRYKVAKRGQDVALRCDPISGHVSLFWYQQALGQGPEFLTYFQNEAQLDKSGLPSDRFFAERPEGSVSTLKIQRTQQEDSAVYLCASSSRVKSRETQYFGPGTRLLVL.

CDR3 region: CASSLGAEQYF. The CDR3 nucleotides are TGTGCCAGCAGTTTGGGGGCCGAGCAGTACTTC. The chain links TRBV27 to TRBJ2-7, with D possibly being TRBD1 (6 bases). The germline V gene encodes CDR1 MNHEY and CDR2 SMNVEV (reference sequence). The V and J ends lost 3 bases and 6 bases respectively, with 6 bases between them. This CDR3 contains 11 residues.

The rearrangement uses TRBV6-5 and TRBJ2-1, with no clear D. Looked up from germline, CDR1 is MNHEY and CDR2 is SVGAGI. Trimming shortened V by 8 bases and J by 0 bases, and 11 bases separated the two germline ends. The length of the CDR3 is 14 residues. The CDR3 protein is CASSAHGSYNEQFF. DNA for the CDR3: TGTGCCAGCTCAGCACACGGCTCCTACAATGAGCAGTTCTTC.

This clone was counted between two and nine times. This sequence joins TRBV19 and TRBJ2-7, with D hard to call. Between the trimmed V and J ends, which lost 3 bases and 2 bases, there was a span of 8 bases. The CDR3 totals 13 residues. Germline V gene sequence: CDR1 LNHDA, CDR2 SQIVND (reference sequence). CDR3 nucleotide sequence: TGTGCCAGTAGTATTTCCGGCCCCTACGAGCAGTACTTC. Its translation is CASSISGPYEQYF.

The rearrangement uses TRBV7-2 and TRBJ1-4; no clear D. Trimming removed 5 bases from V and 4 bases from J, with 11 bases in between. The germline V gene encodes CDR1 SGHTA and CDR2 FQGNSA. The CDR3 runs to 14 residues. The chain's CDR3 is CASSRAAFNEKLFF. In DNA form, the CDR3 reads TGTGCCAGCAGCCGGGCGGCCTTTAATGAAAAACTGTTTTTT. Using reference TRBV7-2 and TRBJ1-4 for the parts outside the CDR3, the full variable domain is GAGVSQSPSNKVTEKGKDVELRCDPISGHTALYWYRQSLGQGLEFLIYFQGNSAPDKSGLPSDRFSAERTGGSVSTLTIQRTQQEDSAVYLCASSRAAFNEKLFFGSGTQLSVL.

The V call is TRBV11-2, the J call TRBJ2-5; 7 positions match TRBD1. Per germline, CDR1 SGHAT and CDR2 FQNNGV. This CDR3 is built from 15 residues. The V gene end was trimmed by 3 bases and the J gene end by 1 base; junction bases not matched to a gene: 5. CDR3 DNA sequence: TGTGCCAGCAGCTTCGGGACAGCCATCCAAGAGACCCAGTACTTC. Translating it yields CASSFGTAIQETQYF.

The J gene is TRBJ1-6, the V gene TRBV30; D is unresolved. V lost 2 bases to trimming and J lost 12 bases, with 14 bases between them. Germline-derived CDR1 and CDR2 are GTSNPN and SVGIG (reference sequence). The CDR3 loop spans 13 amino acids. The DNA for the CDR3 is TGTGCCTGGAGTTCCCGTATGGTCCTACCCCTCCACTTT. It specifies CAWSSRMVLPLHF.

V usage is TRBV10-3 and J usage is TRBJ2-3; TRBD2 agrees at 7 bases. The V segment lost 10 bases and the J segment 1 base; nucleotides outside the gene matches: 5. The CDR3 length is 13 residues. The germline CDR1 and CDR2 sequences are ENHRY and SYGVKD. The CDR3 reads CATFAGGTDTQYF. The CDR3, as DNA: TGTGCCACTTTCGCGGGGGGCACAGATACGCAGTATTTT.

The chain couples TRBV7-9 to TRBJ2-7; possible D gene TRBD1, 5 bases. The CDR3 contains 14 residues. The V gene's germline CDR1 is SEHNR and CDR2 FQNEAQ (reference sequence). The V end lost 2 bases, the J end lost 0 bases, and 8 bases lay between the germline ends. CDR3 in amino acids: CASSLNRSSYEQYF. The CDR3 nucleotides read TGTGCCAGCAGCTTAAACAGGAGCTCCTACGAGCAGTACTTC.

The CDR3 sequence: CASSESGLYEQYF. The CDR3 DNA follows: TGTGCCAGCAGTGAATCCGGACTATACGAGCAGTACTTC. The chain links TRBV25-1 to TRBJ2-7, with a possible D match to TRBD2 (6 bases). The CDR3 runs to 13 residues. Germline CDR1 and CDR2: MGHDK and SYGVNS. Trimming left V 1 base short and J 4 bases short, with 8 bases between.

The chain joins TRBV30 to TRBJ2-7; D not certain. CDR1 is GTSNPN, CDR2 SVGIG, per germline (reference sequence). CDR3 size: 17 residues. Trimming pared 2 bases from V and 2 bases from J, leaving 22 bases between. The CDR3 here is CAWSYDSTPRKAYEQYF. CDR3 nucleotide sequence: TGTGCCTGGAGTTACGACTCGACCCCGCGAAAAGCCTACGAGCAGTACTTC.

The gene calls are TRBV20-1 and TRBJ2-7, with a possible D match to TRBD2 (5 bases). Germline-derived CDR1 and CDR2 are DFQATT and SNEGSKA (reference sequence). The CDR3 has 11 amino acids. V was clipped by 6 bases and J by 4 bases, with 10 bases between them. In DNA, the CDR3 is TGCAGTGCGCTAGAGGGATACGAGCAGTACTTC. Protein sequence: CSALEGYEQYF.

This clone was seen only a few times. V and J are TRBV7-9 and TRBJ2-5, with TRBD1 matching 7 bases. In germline, CDR1 is SEHNR, CDR2 FQNEAQ (reference sequence). Trimming took 5 bases from V and 5 from J; bases not matched to a gene: 5. There are 13 residues in the CDR3. CDR3 bases: TGTGCCAGCAGCGCGACAGGGTGGGAGACCCAGTACTTC. This sequence encodes CASSATGWETQYF.

The chain has TRBV7-2 and TRBJ2-7; D is uncertain. The CDR3 has 13 residues. Germline V gene lookup returns CDR1 SGHTA and CDR2 FQGNSA. The V end was cut by 6 bases, the J end by 4 bases, with 13 bases between. The CDR3 is CASRISSLYEQYF. Written as DNA, the CDR3 is TGTGCCAGCAGGATTTCATCTCTATACGAGCAGTACTTC.

This clone has only a few counts. The genes are TRBV6-6 and TRBJ1-2, with 7 positions matching TRBD1. The CDR3 totals 14 residues. Germline values: CDR1 MNHNY, CDR2 SVGAGI (reference sequence). Germline trimming cut 5 bases from V and 5 bases from J; bases unmatched to any gene: 8. The CDR3 loop is CASSGQGGIYGYTF. The CDR3 DNA reads TGTGCCAGCAGTGGTCAGGGGGGAATTTATGGCTACACCTTC.

The chain links TRBV29-1 to TRBJ2-3; a weak D match, TRBD2 (6 bases). CDR3 size: 13 residues. Per germline, CDR1 SQVTM and CDR2 ANQGSEA. Trimming removed 2 bases from V and 0 bases from J, with 6 bases in between. This CDR3 reads CSVERGSTDTQYF. The CDR3 nucleotides read TGCAGCGTTGAACGGGGGAGCACAGATACGCAGTATTTT.

This clone has just a few counts. The rearrangement joins TRBV18 to TRBJ2-5, with TRBD2 as a possible D gene (6 bases). The CDR3 runs to 15 residues. CDR1 and CDR2 from the germline V gene are KGHSH and LQKENI. V was pared by 0 bases and J by 5 bases, with 13 bases between. The CDR3 protein is CASSPPAGRGETQYF. The CDR3 coding sequence is TGTGCCAGCTCACCACCCGCGGGACGAGGGGAGACCCAGTACTTC.

V gene TRBV27 combines with J gene TRBJ2-3; D ambiguous. CDR3 length equals 14 residues. Germline-derived CDR1 and CDR2 are MNHEY and SMNVEV (reference sequence). The germline V and J ends were trimmed by 6 bases and 5 bases, with 15 bases remaining between them. The CDR3 loop reads CASRRSELEDTQYF. In DNA, the CDR3 is TGTGCCAGCAGGCGCAGTGAACTGGAAGATACGCAGTATTTT.

This clone was picked up one time. This rearrangement joins TRBV29-1 to TRBJ1-4, with D unclear. V was clipped by 5 bases and J by 5 bases, with 6 bases between them. In germline, CDR1 is SQVTM, CDR2 ANQGSEA. There are 11 residues in the CDR3. The CDR3 region is CSVRGNEKLFF. CDR3 DNA sequence: TGCAGCGTTCGGGGAAATGAAAAACTGTTTTTT.

This clone was counted a few times. CDR3 loop: CASSWGREAFF. CDR3 DNA sequence: TGTGCCAGCAGTTGGGGCAGGGAAGCTTTCTTT. The chain links TRBV27 to TRBJ1-1, with TRBD1 as a possible D gene (5 bases). Germline-derived CDR1 and CDR2 are MNHEY and SMNVEV (reference sequence). The CDR3 contains 11 residues. V was shortened by 4 bases and J by 8 bases, with 8 bases between the two germline ends.

The chain uses TRBV4-3 and TRBJ2-7; tentative D call: TRBD1 (5 bases). From germline, CDR1 is LGHNA and CDR2 YSLEER. Trimming pared 0 bases from V and 0 bases from J, leaving 9 bases between. This CDR3 comprises 15 residues. CDR3 loop: CASSQDFDSSYEQYF. CDR3 coding DNA: TGCGCCAGCAGCCAAGATTTTGACAGCTCCTACGAGCAGTACTTC.

The table lists this clone with a few counts. The chain carries TRBV5-6 and TRBJ1-2; no reliable D call. V was shortened by 2 bases and J by 7 bases, with 9 bases between the two germline ends. From germline, CDR1 is SGHDT and CDR2 YYEEEE. The CDR3 runs 12 residues. DNA of the CDR3: TGTGCCAGCAGCTTATGGGGAGGTGGCTACACCTTC. This codes for CASSLWGGGYTF.

This clone was recorded a few times. V gene TRBV30 combines with J gene TRBJ1-1, with 7 bases identical to TRBD1. The germline V gene encodes CDR1 GTSNPN and CDR2 SVGIG (reference sequence). CDR3 length equals 14 residues. J gave up 1 base and V 5 bases, and 7 bases lay outside the gene matches. CDR3 sequence reads: CAWSQGLTNTEAFF. In DNA form, the CDR3 reads TGTGCCTGGTCACAGGGGCTTACGAACACTGAAGCTTTCTTT.

V is TRBV28 and J is TRBJ1-1, with D possibly matching TRBD1 (5 bases). V lost 5 bases and J lost 4, with 8 bases in between. The CDR3 totals 12 residues. Germline values: CDR1 MDHEN, CDR2 SYDVKM. CDR3 bases: TGTGCCAGCAGTCCGGGACCCACTGAAGCTTTCTTT. This codes for CASSPGPTEAFF.

V is TRBV11-2 and J is TRBJ2-3, with D unresolved. Trimming removed 6 bases at V and 2 bases at J, with 12 bases between. In germline, CDR1 is SGHAT, CDR2 FQNNGV. CDR3 length equals 14 residues. CDR3 protein: CASRNGPLTDTQYF. CDR3 in DNA: TGTGCCAGCAGAAACGGCCCACTCACAGATACGCAGTATTTT.

The gene calls are TRBV7-2 and TRBJ2-1; D is unclear. This CDR3 has 18 residues. Trimming cost V 6 bases and J 6 bases, with 27 bases left between them. Germline CDR1 is SGHTA and CDR2 is FQGNSA. CDR3 nucleotide sequence: TGTGCCAGCAGTCGCACCAGCAAGGGATCCACACCTCCCAATGAGCAGTTCTTC. It encodes CASSRTSKGSTPPNEQFF.

The chain couples TRBV25-1 to TRBJ2-5; weak D call: TRBD2 (5 bases). Trimming cost V 3 bases and J 4 bases, with 15 bases left between them. The V gene's germline CDR1 is MGHDK and CDR2 SYGVNS. This CDR3 is 15 amino acids long. CDR3 bases: TGTGCCAGCAGTGAGGGCCTTGGCGGGTTAGAGACCCAGTACTTC. Amino acids: CASSEGLGGLETQYF.